This record looks at one T cell receptor beta chain sequence and its context. The antigen is not known. The sample belongs to a study of T cell responses to AZD1222 COVID-19 vaccine. Study-wide points: All repertoire sampling was performed exclusively after the peak T cell response. Clonal diversity was possibly underestimated, and the donors were mostly white British, with more females. Targets within unmutated variant regions were reportedly found for nearly half of spike-specific TCRs.

The data were produced by immunoSEQ multiplex PCR, yet TCRdb's version contains in-frame clones alone and is incomplete. The sample contains over 15,000 clones, more than 80% of which appear only once. The germline V gene has CDR1 MDHEN and CDR2 SYDVKM. V was shortened by 1 base and J by 11 bases, with 20 bases between the two germline ends. The CDR3 runs 15 residues. The source was peripheral blood, collected 28 days after the second AZD1222 dose. This chain links TRBV28 with TRBJ2-5; the D gene is possibly TRBD2 (6 bases). The clonotype comes from an adult who received the AZD1222 COVID-19 vaccine. The CDR3 DNA reads as TGTGCCAGCAGTTTATCGGGGGACCTTCGAGGAATTCAGTACTTC. Amino acid sequence: CASSLSGDLRGIQYF.